One and the same sample provided the 27 T cell receptor beta chains below, sequenced in a study of Graves' ophthalmopathy and Graves' hyperthyroidism. The TCR beta CDR3 regions underwent amplification from RNA transcripts. Amplification began with first-round RT-PCR using HTBI primers, then second-round multiplex PCR was performed. TCRdb processed the multiplex PCR reads anew with MiXCR; each CDR3 protein has one entry. Of approximately 640,000 distinct CDR3 sequences listed, about two fifths are singletons. The material sequenced was peripheral blood. The receptors here all came from an adult man with Graves' ophthalmopathy.

The V and J genes are TRBV19 and TRBJ1-4; 8 nucleotides line up with TRBD1. J gave up 7 bases and V 6 bases, and 10 bases lay outside the gene matches. This CDR3 contains 15 residues. Germline loops: CDR1 LNHDA, CDR2 SQIVND (reference sequence). The CDR3 DNA reads as TGTGCCAGTAGCATCGGACAGGGTTGGGCTGAAAAACTGTTTTTT. Its translation is CASSIGQGWAEKLFF.

This clonotype was counted once. This chain links TRBV6-1 with TRBJ2-7; TRBD2 matches at 9 bases. The CDR3 totals 13 residues. V shed 5 bases and J 3 bases; nucleotides not matched to a gene: 2. CDR1 is MNHNS and CDR2 is SASEGT in the germline V gene. DNA for the CDR3: TGTGCCAGCAGTAGCGGGAGGTACTACGAGCAGTACTTC. Translating it yields CASSSGRYYEQYF.

This rearrangement joins TRBV5-4 to TRBJ2-7; 8 bases agree with TRBD1. After removal of 5 bases from V and 5 bases from J, the junction contained 12 bases not matched to a gene. Germline V gives CDR1 SGHNT, CDR2 YYREEE (reference sequence). The CDR3 is 15 residues long. The CDR3 sequence: CASSFQGAQVHEQYF. The CDR3 bases are TGTGCCAGCAGTTTTCAGGGGGCGCAGGTCCACGAGCAGTACTTC.

On this clonotype: A junction end diverges from the germline sequence, so it may reflect a read error. V usage is TRBV3-1 and J usage is TRBJ2-5; TRBD2 might be the D (5 bases). Germline V gene lookup returns CDR1 LGHDT and CDR2 YNNKEL (reference sequence). CDR3 size: 13 residues. This chain's CDR3 is CAGSRDSVETQYF. CDR3 sequence (DNA): TGTGCCGGCAGCCGCGATAGCGTCGAGACCCAGTACTTC.

This clonotype was detected ten times or more. The chain has TRBV19 and TRBJ1-1; 10 nucleotides match TRBD1. The junction had 5 bases not matched to a gene; V was cut back by 4 bases and J by 6 bases. The germline gives CDR1 LNHDA, CDR2 SQIVND (reference sequence). The CDR3 is 14 amino acids. In nucleotides, the CDR3 is TGTGCCAGTAGTACCCCCGGGACAGGGGCTGAAGCTTTCTTT. It encodes CASSTPGTGAEAFF.

On this clonotype: A read error is possible here, since a much larger clone lies one base away. The chain uses TRBV10-2 and TRBJ1-5; D perhaps matches TRBD1 (5 bases). The CDR3 covers 13 residues. The V gene's germline CDR1 is WSHSY and CDR2 SAAADI. DNA of the CDR3: TGTGCCAGCAGTCCAGGGTTTGATCGGCCCCAGCATTTT. Its protein is CASSPGFDRPQHF.

With respect to this clonotype: This may arise from a read error, as a much more abundant clone is one base away. The chain joins TRBV10-3 to TRBJ2-3; a weak D match, TRBD2 (5 bases). CDR1 is ENHRY and CDR2 is SYGVKD in the germline V gene. This CDR3 region has 13 residues. The DNA of the CDR3 is TGTGCCACCAGTGAGTCCAGAGAGGGTACGCAGTATTTT. Translation: CATSESREGTQYF.

Notes on this clonotype: A much more abundant neighbour one base away suggests this may be a read error. The rearrangement uses TRBV6-4 and TRBJ1-5; D is ambiguous. V was shortened by 3 bases and J by 6 bases, with 9 bases between the two germline ends. The CDR3 is made up of 13 amino acids. Germline V gene sequence: CDR1 MRHNA, CDR2 SNTAGT. Written as DNA, the CDR3 is TGTGCCAGCAGTGAATCGACGGGTCAGCCCCAGCATTTT. Translating it yields CASSESTGQPQHF.

Turning to this clonotype: It may be a read error: a sequence one base away is much more abundant. V and J are TRBV5-1 and TRBJ2-5; 7 positions agree with TRBD2. Germline-derived CDR1 and CDR2 are SGHRS and YFSETQ. This CDR3 contains 15 residues. The CDR3, as DNA: TGCGCCAGCAGCTATGGGAGGGGACCCCAAGGGACCCAGTACTTC. It specifies CASSYGRGPQGTQYF.

This clonotype appeared many times. CDR3 amino acids: CASSEWRNQPQHF. For the CDR3, the DNA is TGTGCCAGCAGTGAATGGAGGAATCAGCCCCAGCATTTT. The chain recombines TRBV6-5 with TRBJ1-5, with D unresolved. Germline CDR1 MNHEY, CDR2 SVGAGI. The CDR3 totals 13 residues. Between the trimmed V and J ends, which lost 5 bases and 4 bases, there was a span of 9 bases.

The chain recombines TRBV6-2 or TRBV6-3 with TRBJ1-5, with D tentatively TRBD1 (6 bases). The germline V gene encodes CDR1 MNHEY and CDR2 SVGEGT. V was pared by 7 bases and J by 2 bases, with 15 bases between. This CDR3 contains 15 residues. This CDR3 is CASMGARGGNQPQHF. DNA of the CDR3: TGTGCCAGCATGGGGGCGCGCGGCGGCAATCAGCCCCAGCATTTT.

This clonotype was counted only a few times. The chain is built from TRBV6-6 and TRBJ2-7; tentatively, D is TRBD1 (6 bases). V dropped 7 bases and J dropped 5 bases, with 12 bases sitting between them. The germline V gene encodes CDR1 MNHNY and CDR2 SVGAGI (reference sequence). The CDR3 has 12 amino acids. For the CDR3, the DNA is TGTGCCAGCAAACAACAGGGCGACGAGCAGTACTTC. Protein product: CASKQQGDEQYF.

The J gene is TRBJ2-2, the V gene TRBV24-1; 9 nucleotides match TRBD2. V trimming: 11 bases; J trimming: 4 bases; junction bases outside the gene matches: 19. CDR1 and CDR2 from the germline V gene are KGHDR and SFDVKD. There are 18 residues in the CDR3. CDR3 region: CASSPGLAGPTGTGELFF. The CDR3 DNA reads TGTGCCAGCAGCCCCGGGCTAGCGGGACCCACTGGCACCGGGGAGCTGTTTTTT.

The chain combines TRBV2 with TRBJ2-5; possible D gene TRBD2, 6 bases. The CDR3 contains 14 residues. Germline assignment: CDR1 SNHLY and CDR2 FYNNEI. V lost 11 bases and J 5 bases, leaving 21 bases between the germline ends. The DNA of the CDR3 is TGTGCCCCATCACCGAGGCCGGAGGGGGAGACCCAGTACTTC. It yields the protein CAPSPRPEGETQYF.

At least ten counts were recorded for this clonotype. The chain carries TRBV10-3 and TRBJ2-7, with D perhaps matching TRBD1 (5 bases). Looked up from germline, CDR1 is ENHRY and CDR2 is SYGVKD. The CDR3 runs 13 residues. V lost 2 bases, J lost 3 bases, and 8 bases lay in between. The CDR3 loop is CAISEQGGYEQYF. CDR3 nucleotide sequence: TGTGCCATCAGTGAGCAGGGCGGCTACGAGCAGTACTTC.

This chain connects TRBV20-1 to TRBJ2-2, with 7 bases lining up with TRBD2. The CDR3 is 12 residues long. Germline CDR1 is DFQATT and CDR2 is SNEGSKA (reference sequence). V trimming: 3 bases; J trimming: 7 bases; junction bases outside the gene matches: 2. The DNA of the CDR3 is TGCAGTGCTAGGTGGGGGGGCGGGGAGCTGTTTTTT. This gives the protein CSARWGGGELFF.

This clonotype was seen at least ten times. This chain uses TRBV29-1 with TRBJ2-2, with D maybe TRBD2 (6 bases). The germline gives CDR1 SQVTM, CDR2 ANQGSEA. CDR3 length equals 13 residues. V lost 3 bases and J 5 bases, leaving 10 bases between the germline ends. CDR3 region: CSVDREETGELFF. The DNA for the CDR3 is TGCAGCGTTGACAGGGAGGAAACCGGGGAGCTGTTTTTT.

Note on this clonotype: As the CDR3 is not closed by the conserved phenylalanine or tryptophan, this likely results from a read error. The limits of the CDR3 on the DNA are not certain, so only TCRdb's listed CDR3 is given. The gene calls are TRBV25-1 and TRBJ2-6; TRBD2 is taken as the D call from the table, unchecked against the DNA. Ends included, the CDR3 has 9 residues. Germline CDR1 reads MGHDK; CDR2 reads SYGVNS. The CDR3 sequence: CASSDREST.

This clonotype has ten or more counts. The V and J genes are TRBV19 and TRBJ1-2; possible D gene TRBD1, 6 bases. Trimming stripped 4 bases from V and 2 bases from J, with 8 bases between. CDR1 and CDR2 (germline): LNHDA, SQIVND (reference sequence). This CDR3 comprises 13 residues. CDR3 bases: TGTGCCAGTAGTACAGGGGTCAACTATGGCTACACCTTC. Translating it yields CASSTGVNYGYTF.

Many counts were recorded for this clonotype. The chain has TRBV12-3 or TRBV12-4 and TRBJ1-2; the D is unclear. This CDR3 has 11 residues. V was shortened by 8 bases and J by 4 bases, with 8 bases between the two germline ends. The CDR3 nucleotides read TGTGCCAGCGGCTACACCTATGGCTACACCTTC. Amino acid sequence: CASGYTYGYTF.

The gene calls are TRBV11-1 and TRBJ1-1; 8 nucleotides align to TRBD1. Trimming took 5 bases from V and 4 from J; bases not matched to a gene: 3. CDR3 length: 13 residues. Germline V gives CDR1 SGHAT, CDR2 FQDESV (reference sequence). Here the CDR3 reads CASSNRGSTEAFF. DNA for the CDR3: TGTGCCAGCAGCAACAGGGGGAGCACTGAAGCTTTCTTT.

This clonotype was seen many times. V is TRBV12-3 or TRBV12-4 and J is TRBJ2-2; tentative D call: TRBD2 (7 bases). CDR3 length: 16 amino acids. Trimming stripped 6 bases from V and 0 bases from J, with 14 bases between. CDR3 amino acids: CASSTGGGANTGELFF. The CDR3 DNA follows: TGTGCCAGCAGCACCGGCGGGGGCGCGAACACCGGGGAGCTGTTTTTT.

The J gene is TRBJ1-5, the V gene TRBV5-1, with TRBD1 matching 8 bases. There are 18 residues in the CDR3. Germline CDR1 is SGHRS and CDR2 is YFSETQ. V shed 4 bases, J shed 2 bases, and the junction held 14 bases outside the gene matches. Written as DNA, the CDR3 is TGCGCCAGCAGCCAAGATCACCAGCAGGGGGCCGGCAATCAGCCCCAGCATTTT. The encoded protein is CASSQDHQQGAGNQPQHF.

This clonotype occurred many times. CDR3 nucleotides: TGTGCCACCAGTGAACCGACCACAGGGACGAAGCAGTACTTC. This codes for CATSEPTTGTKQYF. The rearrangement links TRBV24-1 to TRBJ2-7, with D tentatively TRBD1 (6 bases). The germline V gene has CDR1 KGHDR and CDR2 SFDVKD. The CDR3 contains 14 residues. Trimming shortened V by 4 bases and J by 8 bases, and 17 bases separated the two germline ends.

This rearrangement joins TRBV2 to TRBJ1-1; D perhaps matches TRBD1 (6 bases). Germline V gene lookup returns CDR1 SNHLY and CDR2 FYNNEI. There are 15 residues in the CDR3. Trimming removed 5 bases from V and 0 bases from J, with 13 bases in between. CDR3: CASSPSGTMNTEAFF. CDR3 nucleotide sequence: TGTGCCAGCAGTCCCTCAGGGACAATGAACACTGAAGCTTTCTTT.

This clonotype showed up many times. The rearrangement links TRBV20-1 to TRBJ2-7; TRBD1 aligns across 10 bases. With 5 bases clipped from V and 3 bases from J, the junction kept 1 base outside the gene matches. The CDR3 sequence is 12 residues long. In germline, CDR1 is DFQATT, CDR2 SNEGSKA (reference sequence). The CDR3 coding sequence is TGCAGTGCTCGGACAGGGGGCTACGAGCAGTACTTC. This gives the protein CSARTGGYEQYF.

In this sample, this clonotype turned up a few times. The genes are TRBV19 and TRBJ2-7; 10 nucleotides line up with TRBD1. The V gene's germline CDR1 is LNHDA and CDR2 SQIVND (reference sequence). Unmatched junction bases numbered 8, after V lost 11 bases and J lost 4 bases. The CDR3 is 13 residues long. The CDR3, as DNA: TGTGCCTGGAGGGGACAGGGGTTTTACGAGCAGTACTTC. This codes for CAWRGQGFYEQYF.